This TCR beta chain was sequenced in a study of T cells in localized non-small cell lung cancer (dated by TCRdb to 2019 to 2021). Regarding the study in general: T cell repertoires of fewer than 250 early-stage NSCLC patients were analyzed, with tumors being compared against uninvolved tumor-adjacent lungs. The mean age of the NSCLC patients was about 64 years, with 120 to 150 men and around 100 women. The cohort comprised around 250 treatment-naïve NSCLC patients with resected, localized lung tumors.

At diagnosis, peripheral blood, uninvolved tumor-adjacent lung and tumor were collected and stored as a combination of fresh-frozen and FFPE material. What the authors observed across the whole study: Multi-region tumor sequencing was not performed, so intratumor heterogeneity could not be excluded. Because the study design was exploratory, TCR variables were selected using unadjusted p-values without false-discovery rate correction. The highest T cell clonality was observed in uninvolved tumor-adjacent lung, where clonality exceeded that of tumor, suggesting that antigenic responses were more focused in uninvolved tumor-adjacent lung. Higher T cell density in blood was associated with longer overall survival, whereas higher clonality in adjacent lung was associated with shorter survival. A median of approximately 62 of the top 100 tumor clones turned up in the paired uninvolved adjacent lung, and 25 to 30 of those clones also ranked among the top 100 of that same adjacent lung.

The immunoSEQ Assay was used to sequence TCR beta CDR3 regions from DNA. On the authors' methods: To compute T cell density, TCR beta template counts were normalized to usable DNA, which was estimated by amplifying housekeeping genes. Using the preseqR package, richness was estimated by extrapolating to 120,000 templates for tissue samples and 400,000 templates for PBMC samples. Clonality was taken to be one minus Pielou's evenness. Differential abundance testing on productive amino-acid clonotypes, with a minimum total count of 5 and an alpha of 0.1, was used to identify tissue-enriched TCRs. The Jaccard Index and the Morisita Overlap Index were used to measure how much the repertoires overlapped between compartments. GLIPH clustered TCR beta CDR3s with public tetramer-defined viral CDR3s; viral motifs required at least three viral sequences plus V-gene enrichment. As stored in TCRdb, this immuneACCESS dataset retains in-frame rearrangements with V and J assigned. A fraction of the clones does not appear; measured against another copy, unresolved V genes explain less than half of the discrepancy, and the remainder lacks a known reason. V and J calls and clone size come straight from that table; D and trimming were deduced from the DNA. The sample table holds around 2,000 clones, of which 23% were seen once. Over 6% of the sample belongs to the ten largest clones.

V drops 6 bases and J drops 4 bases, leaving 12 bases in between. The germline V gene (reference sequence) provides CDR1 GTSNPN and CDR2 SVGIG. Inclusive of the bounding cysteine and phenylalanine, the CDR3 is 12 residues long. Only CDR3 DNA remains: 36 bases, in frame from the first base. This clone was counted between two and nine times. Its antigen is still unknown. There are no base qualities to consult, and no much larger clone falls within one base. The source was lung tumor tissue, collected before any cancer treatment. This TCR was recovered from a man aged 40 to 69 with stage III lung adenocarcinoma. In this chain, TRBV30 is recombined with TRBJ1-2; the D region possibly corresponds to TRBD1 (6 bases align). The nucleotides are TGTGCCTGTAACAGGGATTTCTATGGCTACACCTTC. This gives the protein CACNRDFYGYTF.